The 19 T cell receptor beta chains given below trace back to one sample, sequenced in a study of blood T cell repertoires in COVID-19. Method: immunoSEQ multiplex PCR; TCRdb's copy keeps in-frame clones and lacks some. The table has approximately 71,000 clones, around 90% seen once. The sequencing sample was made of peripheral blood. All receptors come from a human donor in a cohort sampled during active COVID-19.

The rearrangement links TRBV5-4 to TRBJ1-5; 7 nucleotides line up with TRBD1. The ends lost 2 bases at V and 2 bases at J; junction bases unmatched: 4. The CDR3 runs 15 residues. Germline V gene data show CDR1 as SGHNT and CDR2 as YYREEE (reference sequence). CDR3 sequence reads: CASSLQGSGNQPQHF. CDR3 nucleotide sequence: TGTGCCAGCAGCTTACAGGGGAGTGGCAATCAGCCCCAGCATTTT.

The rearrangement joins TRBV18 to TRBJ1-5; D might be TRBD1 (5 bases). Trimming cost V 5 bases and J 2 bases, with 16 bases left between them. From germline, CDR1 is KGHSH and CDR2 LQKENI. There are 16 residues in the CDR3. In DNA, the CDR3 is TGTGCCAGCTCAAGCGACAGAAAGGTCGGCAATCAGCCCCAGCATTTT. Translating it yields CASSSDRKVGNQPQHF. Filled out from reference TRBV18 and TRBJ1-5, the complete variable domain reads NAGVMQNPRHLVRRRGQEARLRCSPMKGHSHVYWYRQLPEEGLKFMVYLQKENIIDESGMPKERFSAEFPKEGPSILRIQQVVRGDSAAYFCASSSDRKVGNQPQHFGDGTRLSIL.

The V call is TRBV4-1, the J call TRBJ1-6; D possibly corresponds to TRBD1 (5 bases). V lost 0 bases, J lost 10 bases, and 19 bases lay in between. Germline-derived CDR1 and CDR2 are MGHRA and YSYEKL. The CDR3 runs 17 residues. CDR3 sequence reads: CASSQEGGGEEQSPLHF. The CDR3 coding sequence is TGCGCCAGCAGCCAAGAGGGCGGAGGGGAAGAGCAGTCACCCCTCCACTTT.

This chain links TRBV5-1 with TRBJ1-2; 7 nucleotides align to TRBD1. After removal of 0 bases from V and 6 bases from J, the junction contained 5 bases not matched to a gene. CDR1 SGHRS and CDR2 YFSETQ come from the germline V gene. The CDR3 spans 14 residues. The CDR3, as DNA: TGCGCCAGCAGCTTGGAAGGTCAGGGGGATGGCTACACCTTC. Encoded protein: CASSLEGQGDGYTF.

CDR3 in DNA: TGTGCCAGCAGCCTTCCCGGGGGGCAGGACAATGAGCAGTTCTTC. Translating gives CASSLPGGQDNEQFF. This chain joins TRBV2 and TRBJ2-1; the D gene is possibly TRBD2 (7 bases). The CDR3 has 15 amino acids. Germline V lookup: CDR1 SNHLY, CDR2 FYNNEI. Between the trimmed V and J ends, which lost 6 bases and 5 bases, there was a span of 17 bases.

The V gene is TRBV11-3, the J gene TRBJ2-1; 8 bases are shared with TRBD2. CDR3 size: 18 residues. V lost 0 bases to trimming and J lost 2 bases; unmatched junction nucleotides: 9. The germline V gene encodes CDR1 SGHNT and CDR2 YENEEA. CDR3 region: CASSLDSGGGSPYNEQFF. The CDR3 coding sequence is TGTGCCAGCAGCTTAGATTCGGGCGGGGGGTCCCCCTACAATGAGCAGTTCTTC.

This chain uses TRBV19 with TRBJ2-7; D may be TRBD1 (5 bases). V was trimmed by 5 bases and J by 0 bases, leaving 11 bases between them. Germline CDR1 and CDR2: LNHDA and SQIVND (reference sequence). The CDR3 has 14 amino acids. The CDR3 nucleotides are TGTGCCAGTAGTCCTTCCGACAGCTCCTACGAGCAGTACTTC. Its translation is CASSPSDSSYEQYF.

The chain has TRBV5-1 and TRBJ1-6; no definite D call. CDR3 length: 15 residues. Per germline, CDR1 SGHRS and CDR2 YFSETQ. V was clipped by 4 bases and J by 8 bases, with 16 bases between them. The CDR3 here is CASSPTTAADSPLHF. The CDR3 DNA follows: TGCGCCAGCAGCCCGACGACCGCCGCGGATTCACCCCTCCACTTT. Complete variable domain (other parts from reference TRBV5-1 and TRBJ1-6): KAGVTQTPRYLIKTRGQQVTLSCSPISGHRSVSWYQQTPGQGLQFLFEYFSETQRNKGNFPGRFSGRQFSNSRSEMNVSTLELGDSALYLCASSPTTAADSPLHFGNGTRLTVT.

CDR3 in DNA: TGTGCCAGCACCTCGCTCGGGACAGGGGGCTACGAGCAGTACTTC. It specifies CASTSLGTGGYEQYF. V usage is TRBV11-3 and J usage is TRBJ2-7, with TRBD1 matching over 11 bases. The V gene's germline CDR1 is SGHNT and CDR2 YENEEA. There are 15 residues in the CDR3. Trimming removed 7 bases from V and 3 bases from J; junction bases left unmatched: 8.

The CDR3 nucleotides read TGTGCCAGTAGCCGGAGAGGGATGAACACTGAAGCTTTCTTT. This gives the protein CASSRRGMNTEAFF. This rearrangement joins TRBV19 to TRBJ1-1; D is undetermined. The V gene lost 6 bases and the J gene lost 0 bases, with 11 bases spanning the gap. The CDR3 runs 14 residues. Per germline, CDR1 LNHDA and CDR2 SQIVND (reference sequence). The whole variable domain, remainder taken from reference TRBV19 and TRBJ1-1, is DGGITQSPKYLFRKEGQNVTLSCEQNLNHDAMYWYRQDPGQGLRLIYYSQIVNDFQKGDIAEGYSVSREKKESFPLTVTSAQKNPTAFYLCASSRRGMNTEAFFGQGTRLTVV.

The genes are TRBV13 and TRBJ2-1, with D possibly being TRBD1 (5 bases). Germline CDR1 PRHDT, CDR2 FYEKMQ (reference sequence). The CDR3 has 17 residues. V lost 5 bases, J lost 0 bases, and 17 bases lay in between. The CDR3 DNA sequence: TGTGCCAGCAGCGGCCGGATAGGGGTCAGCTCCTACAATGAGCAGTTCTTC. Its protein is CASSGRIGVSSYNEQFF.

The chain recombines TRBV12-5 with TRBJ2-2, with 7 bases aligning to TRBD2. The length of the CDR3 is 18 residues. Per the germline V gene, CDR1 is LGHNT and CDR2 is FRNRAP. With 7 bases clipped from V and 1 base from J, the junction kept 15 bases outside the gene matches. The CDR3 nucleotides read TGTGCTAGTGCCCGGGGAGGGGACTACAATTTGAACACCGGGGAGCTGTTTTTT. The encoded protein is CASARGGDYNLNTGELFF.

The V and J genes are TRBV7-2 and TRBJ1-5; D unresolved. In germline, CDR1 is SGHTA, CDR2 FQGNSA. The CDR3 consists of 14 residues. V was pared by 1 base and J by 3 bases, with 7 bases between. The CDR3 coding sequence is TGTGCCAGCAGCTTAGGGCAGATCAATCAGCCCCAGCATTTT. This encodes CASSLGQINQPQHF. The whole variable domain, filled in from reference TRBV7-2 and TRBJ1-5, reads GAGVSQSPSNKVTEKGKDVELRCDPISGHTALYWYRQSLGQGLEFLIYFQGNSAPDKSGLPSDRFSAERTGGSVSTLTIQRTQQEDSAVYLCASSLGQINQPQHFGDGTRLSIL.

The chain has TRBV7-9 and TRBJ2-5; TRBD1 aligns across 9 bases. The CDR3 runs to 15 residues. Germline trimming cut 1 base from V and 5 bases from J; bases unmatched to any gene: 5. Germline assignment: CDR1 SEHNR and CDR2 FQNEAQ (reference sequence). CDR3 region: CASSLVRTGDETQYF. The CDR3 DNA follows: TGTGCCAGCAGCTTAGTTAGGACAGGGGACGAGACCCAGTACTTC.

The V call is TRBV28, the J call TRBJ2-7; 10 bases agree with TRBD1. Germline CDR1 reads MDHEN; CDR2 reads SYDVKM. Trimming took 6 bases from V and 5 from J; bases not matched to a gene: 13. CDR3 length equals 16 residues. CDR3 bases: TGTGCCAGCAGACCGACCGTGGGACAGGGGTTCCACGAGCAGTACTTC. Amino acids: CASRPTVGQGFHEQYF. The full variable domain, with the rest looked up from reference TRBV28 and TRBJ2-7, is DVKVTQSSRYLVKRTGEKVFLECVQDMDHENMFWYRQDPGLGLRLIYFSYDVKMKEKGDIPEGYSVSREKKERFSLILESASTNQTSMYLCASRPTVGQGFHEQYFGPGTRLTVT.

This clone was seen a single time. CDR3 bases: TGTGCCATGGCTAGTAAGGCGGGGAGCACAGATACGCAGTATTTT. Its translation is CAMASKAGSTDTQYF. The chain links TRBV10-3 to TRBJ2-3; maybe TRBD2 (6 bases). The germline V gene has CDR1 ENHRY and CDR2 SYGVKD. There are 15 residues in the CDR3. V lost 9 bases, J lost 0 bases, and 16 bases lay in between.

The rearrangement joins TRBV6-6 to TRBJ1-5, with D unclear. Trimming took 8 bases from V and 2 from J, leaving 10 bases between them. CDR1 is MNHNY and CDR2 is SVGAGI in the germline V gene (reference sequence). CDR3 length: 13 amino acids. The CDR3 loop reads CASSWAGNQPQHF. In DNA, the CDR3 is TGTGCCAGCTCTTGGGCAGGCAATCAGCCCCAGCATTTT.

V and J are TRBV7-6 and TRBJ2-2; D is undetermined. Germline-derived CDR1 and CDR2 are SGHVS and FNYEAQ. V was clipped by 1 base and J by 6 bases, with 21 bases between them. The CDR3 length is 18 residues. For the CDR3, the DNA is TGTGCCAGCAGCTTAGGGGCCGGTCAGGATGTTTTACCCGGGGAGCTGTTTTTT. This sequence encodes CASSLGAGQDVLPGELFF.

The genes are TRBV4-1 and TRBJ2-7, with D maybe TRBD1 (6 bases). The CDR3 spans 16 residues. Germline CDR1 MGHRA, CDR2 YSYEKL. Trimming shortened V by 0 bases and J by 5 bases, and 17 bases separated the two germline ends. The CDR3 nucleotides are TGCGCCAGCAGCCAAGATAGAGGGGGATGGTTCGACGAGCAGTACTTC. Translated, it gives CASSQDRGGWFDEQYF.